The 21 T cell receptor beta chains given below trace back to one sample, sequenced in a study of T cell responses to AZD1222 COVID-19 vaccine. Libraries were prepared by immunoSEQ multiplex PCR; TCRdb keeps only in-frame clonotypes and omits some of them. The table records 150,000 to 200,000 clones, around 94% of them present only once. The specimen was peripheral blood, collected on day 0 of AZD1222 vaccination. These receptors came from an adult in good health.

CDR3: CASSFMGVLEAFF. As DNA, the CDR3 is TGTGCCAGCAGCTTTATGGGGGTTCTTGAAGCTTTCTTT. This chain joins TRBV5-8 and TRBJ1-1; possibly TRBD1 for D (5 bases). V was pared by 2 bases and J by 7 bases, with 12 bases between. The CDR3 covers 13 residues. The germline CDR1 and CDR2 sequences are SGHTS and YDEGEE.

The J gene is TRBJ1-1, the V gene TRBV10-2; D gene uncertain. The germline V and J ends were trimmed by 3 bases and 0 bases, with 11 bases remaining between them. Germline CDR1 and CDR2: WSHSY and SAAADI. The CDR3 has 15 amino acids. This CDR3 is CASSDSGVMNTEAFF. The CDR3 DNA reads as TGCGCCAGCAGTGATTCCGGTGTTATGAACACTGAAGCTTTCTTT.

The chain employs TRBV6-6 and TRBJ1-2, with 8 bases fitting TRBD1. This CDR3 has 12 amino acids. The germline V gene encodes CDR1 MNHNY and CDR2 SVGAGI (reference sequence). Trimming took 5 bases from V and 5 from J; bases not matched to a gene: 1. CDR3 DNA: TGTGCCAGCAGTACAGGGGGTTATGGCTACACCTTC. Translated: CASSTGGYGYTF.

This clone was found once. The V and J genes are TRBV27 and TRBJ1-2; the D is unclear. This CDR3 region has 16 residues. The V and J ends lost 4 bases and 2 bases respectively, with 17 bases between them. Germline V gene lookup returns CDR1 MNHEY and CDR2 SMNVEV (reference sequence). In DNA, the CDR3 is TGTGCCAGCAGTTCAGCAGGTTTGGTGGGAAACTATGGCTACACCTTC. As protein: CASSSAGLVGNYGYTF.

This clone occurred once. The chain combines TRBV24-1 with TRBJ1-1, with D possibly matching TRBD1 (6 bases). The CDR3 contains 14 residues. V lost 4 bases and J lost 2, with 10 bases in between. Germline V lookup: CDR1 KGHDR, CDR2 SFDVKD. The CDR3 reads CATSERGGNTEAFF. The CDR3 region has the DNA TGTGCCACCAGTGAGAGGGGGGGAAACACTGAAGCTTTCTTT.

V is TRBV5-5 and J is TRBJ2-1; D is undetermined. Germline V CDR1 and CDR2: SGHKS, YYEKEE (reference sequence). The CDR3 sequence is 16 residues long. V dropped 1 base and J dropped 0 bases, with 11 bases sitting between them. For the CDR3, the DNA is TGTGCCAGCAGCTTGATAGGGATGGGCTCCTACAATGAGCAGTTCTTC. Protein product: CASSLIGMGSYNEQFF.

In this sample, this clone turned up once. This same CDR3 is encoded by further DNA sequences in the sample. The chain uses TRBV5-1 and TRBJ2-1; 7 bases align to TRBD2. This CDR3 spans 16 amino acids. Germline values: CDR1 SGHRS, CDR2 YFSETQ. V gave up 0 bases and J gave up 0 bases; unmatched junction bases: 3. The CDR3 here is CASSLDGGSSYNEQFF. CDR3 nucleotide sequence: TGCGCCAGCAGCTTGGATGGCGGGAGCTCCTACAATGAGCAGTTCTTC.

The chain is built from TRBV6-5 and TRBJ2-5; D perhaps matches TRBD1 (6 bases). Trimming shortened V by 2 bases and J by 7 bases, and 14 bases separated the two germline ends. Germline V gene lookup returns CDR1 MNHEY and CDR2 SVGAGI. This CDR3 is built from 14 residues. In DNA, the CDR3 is TGTGCCAGCAGTTACCAGGGGCTGCGCGGGACCCAGTACTTC. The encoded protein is CASSYQGLRGTQYF.

The chain's CDR3 is CASSENLWTSGSKSYEQYF. The CDR3 nucleotides are TGCGCCAGCAGTGAGAATTTATGGACTAGCGGGAGTAAGTCCTACGAGCAGTACTTC. The chain links TRBV10-1 to TRBJ2-7, with 13 bases that match TRBD2. This CDR3 has 19 residues. Unmatched junction bases numbered 11, after V lost 2 bases and J lost 1 base. Germline loops: CDR1 WNHNN, CDR2 SYGVQD (reference sequence).

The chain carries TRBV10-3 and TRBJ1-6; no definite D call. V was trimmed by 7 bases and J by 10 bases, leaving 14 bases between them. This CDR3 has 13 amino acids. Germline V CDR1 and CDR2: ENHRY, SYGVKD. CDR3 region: CAITGDSASPLHF. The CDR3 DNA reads TGTGCCATCACGGGCGATTCGGCATCACCCCTCCACTTT.

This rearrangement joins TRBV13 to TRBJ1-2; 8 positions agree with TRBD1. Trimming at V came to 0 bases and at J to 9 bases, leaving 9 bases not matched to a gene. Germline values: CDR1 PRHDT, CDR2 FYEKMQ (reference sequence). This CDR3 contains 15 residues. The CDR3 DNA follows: TGTGCCAGCAGCTTAGGCCTAGGTCAGGGGGCGAGCTACACCTTC. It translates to CASSLGLGQGASYTF. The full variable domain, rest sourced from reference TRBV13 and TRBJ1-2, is AAGVIQSPRHLIKEKRETATLKCYPIPRHDTVYWYQQGPGQDPQFLISFYEKMQSDKGSIPDRFSAQQFSDYHSELNMSSLELGDSALYFCASSLGLGQGASYTFGSGTRLTVV.

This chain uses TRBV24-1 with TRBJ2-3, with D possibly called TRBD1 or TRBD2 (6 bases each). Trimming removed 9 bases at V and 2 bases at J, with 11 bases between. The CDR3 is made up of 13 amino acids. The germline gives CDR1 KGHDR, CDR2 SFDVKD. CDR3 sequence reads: CATGGQLTDTQYF. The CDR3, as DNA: TGTGCCACCGGGGGGCAACTCACAGATACGCAGTATTTT.

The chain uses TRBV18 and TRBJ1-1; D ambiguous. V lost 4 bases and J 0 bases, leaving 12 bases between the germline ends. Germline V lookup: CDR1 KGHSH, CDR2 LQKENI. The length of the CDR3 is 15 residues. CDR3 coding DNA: TGTGCCAGCTCACTCAGAGAGACGGTGAACACTGAAGCTTTCTTT. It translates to CASSLRETVNTEAFF.

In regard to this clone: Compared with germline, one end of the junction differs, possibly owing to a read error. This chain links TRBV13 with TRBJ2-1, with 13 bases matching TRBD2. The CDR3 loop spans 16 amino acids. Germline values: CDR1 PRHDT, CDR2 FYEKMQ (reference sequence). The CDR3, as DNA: TGTGCCAGCAGCCTAGGACTAGCGGGAGCCTACAATGAGCAGTTCTTC. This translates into CASSLGLAGAYNEQFF.

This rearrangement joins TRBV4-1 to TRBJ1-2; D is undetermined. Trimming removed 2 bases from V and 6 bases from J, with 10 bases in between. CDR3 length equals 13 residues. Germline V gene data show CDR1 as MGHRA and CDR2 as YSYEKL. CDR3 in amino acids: CASSQTITDGYTF. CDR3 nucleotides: TGCGCCAGCAGCCAAACGATTACAGATGGCTACACCTTC.

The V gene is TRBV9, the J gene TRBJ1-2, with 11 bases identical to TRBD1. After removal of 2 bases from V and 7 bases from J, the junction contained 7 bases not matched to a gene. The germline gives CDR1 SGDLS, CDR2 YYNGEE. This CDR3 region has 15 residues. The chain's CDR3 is CASSVGQGAQGGYTF. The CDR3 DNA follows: TGTGCCAGCAGCGTCGGACAGGGGGCGCAGGGTGGCTACACCTTC.

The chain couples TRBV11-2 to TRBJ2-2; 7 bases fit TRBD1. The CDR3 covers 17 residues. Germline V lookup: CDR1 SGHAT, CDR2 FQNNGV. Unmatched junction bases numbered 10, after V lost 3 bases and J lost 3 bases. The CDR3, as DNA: TGTGCCAGCAGCTTTTGGACACGACAGGGCTACACCGGGGAGCTGTTTTTT. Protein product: CASSFWTRQGYTGELFF.

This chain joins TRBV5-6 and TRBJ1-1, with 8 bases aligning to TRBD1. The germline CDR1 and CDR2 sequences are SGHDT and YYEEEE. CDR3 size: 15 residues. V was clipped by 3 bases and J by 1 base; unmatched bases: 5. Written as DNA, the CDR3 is TGTGCCAGCAGCTCGTGGACAGGGTCGAACACTGAAGCTTTCTTT. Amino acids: CASSSWTGSNTEAFF.

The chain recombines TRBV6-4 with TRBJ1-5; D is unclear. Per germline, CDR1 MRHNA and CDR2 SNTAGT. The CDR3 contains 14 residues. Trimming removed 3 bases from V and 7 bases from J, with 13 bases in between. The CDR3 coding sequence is TGTGCCAGCAGTGAAGTGGAGGGATGGCAGCCCCAGCATTTT. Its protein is CASSEVEGWQPQHF.

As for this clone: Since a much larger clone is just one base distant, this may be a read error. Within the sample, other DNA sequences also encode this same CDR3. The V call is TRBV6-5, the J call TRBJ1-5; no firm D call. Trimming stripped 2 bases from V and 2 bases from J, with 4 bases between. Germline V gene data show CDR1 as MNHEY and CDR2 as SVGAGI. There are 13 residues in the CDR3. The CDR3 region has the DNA TGTGCCAGCAGTTACGACGGCAATCAGCCCCAGCATTTT. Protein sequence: CASSYDGNQPQHF.

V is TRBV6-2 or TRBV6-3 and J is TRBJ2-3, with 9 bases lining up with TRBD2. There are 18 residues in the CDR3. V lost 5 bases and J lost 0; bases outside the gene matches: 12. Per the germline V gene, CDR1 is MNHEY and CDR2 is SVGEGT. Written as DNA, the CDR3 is TGTGCCAGCAGTACCCTATATGGACTAGCGCTTAGCACAGATACGCAGTATTTT. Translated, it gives CASSTLYGLALSTDTQYF.